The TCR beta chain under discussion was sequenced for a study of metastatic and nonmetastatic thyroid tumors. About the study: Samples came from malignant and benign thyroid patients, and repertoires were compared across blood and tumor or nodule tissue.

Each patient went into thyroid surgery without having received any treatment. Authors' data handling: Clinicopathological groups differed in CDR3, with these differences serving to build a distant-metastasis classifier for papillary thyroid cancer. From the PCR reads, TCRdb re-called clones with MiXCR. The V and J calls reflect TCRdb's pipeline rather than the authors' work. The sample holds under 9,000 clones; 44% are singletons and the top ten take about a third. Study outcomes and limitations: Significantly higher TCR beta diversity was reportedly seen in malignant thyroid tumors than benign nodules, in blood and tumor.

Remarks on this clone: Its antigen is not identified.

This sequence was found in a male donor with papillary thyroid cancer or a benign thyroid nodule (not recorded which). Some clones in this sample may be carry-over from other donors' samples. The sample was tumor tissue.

CDR3 DNA: TGTGCCAGCAGTGATGGGACAGGGGATCGGAAGACCCAGTACTTC. Amino acid sequence: CASSDGTGDRKTQYF. The rearrangement uses TRBV28 and TRBJ2-5; 10 nucleotides match TRBD1. The CDR3 is 15 residues long. CDR1 and CDR2 (germline): MDHEN, SYDVKM. The J segment lost 6 bases and the V segment lost 5 bases, leaving 9 bases of the junction unmatched.